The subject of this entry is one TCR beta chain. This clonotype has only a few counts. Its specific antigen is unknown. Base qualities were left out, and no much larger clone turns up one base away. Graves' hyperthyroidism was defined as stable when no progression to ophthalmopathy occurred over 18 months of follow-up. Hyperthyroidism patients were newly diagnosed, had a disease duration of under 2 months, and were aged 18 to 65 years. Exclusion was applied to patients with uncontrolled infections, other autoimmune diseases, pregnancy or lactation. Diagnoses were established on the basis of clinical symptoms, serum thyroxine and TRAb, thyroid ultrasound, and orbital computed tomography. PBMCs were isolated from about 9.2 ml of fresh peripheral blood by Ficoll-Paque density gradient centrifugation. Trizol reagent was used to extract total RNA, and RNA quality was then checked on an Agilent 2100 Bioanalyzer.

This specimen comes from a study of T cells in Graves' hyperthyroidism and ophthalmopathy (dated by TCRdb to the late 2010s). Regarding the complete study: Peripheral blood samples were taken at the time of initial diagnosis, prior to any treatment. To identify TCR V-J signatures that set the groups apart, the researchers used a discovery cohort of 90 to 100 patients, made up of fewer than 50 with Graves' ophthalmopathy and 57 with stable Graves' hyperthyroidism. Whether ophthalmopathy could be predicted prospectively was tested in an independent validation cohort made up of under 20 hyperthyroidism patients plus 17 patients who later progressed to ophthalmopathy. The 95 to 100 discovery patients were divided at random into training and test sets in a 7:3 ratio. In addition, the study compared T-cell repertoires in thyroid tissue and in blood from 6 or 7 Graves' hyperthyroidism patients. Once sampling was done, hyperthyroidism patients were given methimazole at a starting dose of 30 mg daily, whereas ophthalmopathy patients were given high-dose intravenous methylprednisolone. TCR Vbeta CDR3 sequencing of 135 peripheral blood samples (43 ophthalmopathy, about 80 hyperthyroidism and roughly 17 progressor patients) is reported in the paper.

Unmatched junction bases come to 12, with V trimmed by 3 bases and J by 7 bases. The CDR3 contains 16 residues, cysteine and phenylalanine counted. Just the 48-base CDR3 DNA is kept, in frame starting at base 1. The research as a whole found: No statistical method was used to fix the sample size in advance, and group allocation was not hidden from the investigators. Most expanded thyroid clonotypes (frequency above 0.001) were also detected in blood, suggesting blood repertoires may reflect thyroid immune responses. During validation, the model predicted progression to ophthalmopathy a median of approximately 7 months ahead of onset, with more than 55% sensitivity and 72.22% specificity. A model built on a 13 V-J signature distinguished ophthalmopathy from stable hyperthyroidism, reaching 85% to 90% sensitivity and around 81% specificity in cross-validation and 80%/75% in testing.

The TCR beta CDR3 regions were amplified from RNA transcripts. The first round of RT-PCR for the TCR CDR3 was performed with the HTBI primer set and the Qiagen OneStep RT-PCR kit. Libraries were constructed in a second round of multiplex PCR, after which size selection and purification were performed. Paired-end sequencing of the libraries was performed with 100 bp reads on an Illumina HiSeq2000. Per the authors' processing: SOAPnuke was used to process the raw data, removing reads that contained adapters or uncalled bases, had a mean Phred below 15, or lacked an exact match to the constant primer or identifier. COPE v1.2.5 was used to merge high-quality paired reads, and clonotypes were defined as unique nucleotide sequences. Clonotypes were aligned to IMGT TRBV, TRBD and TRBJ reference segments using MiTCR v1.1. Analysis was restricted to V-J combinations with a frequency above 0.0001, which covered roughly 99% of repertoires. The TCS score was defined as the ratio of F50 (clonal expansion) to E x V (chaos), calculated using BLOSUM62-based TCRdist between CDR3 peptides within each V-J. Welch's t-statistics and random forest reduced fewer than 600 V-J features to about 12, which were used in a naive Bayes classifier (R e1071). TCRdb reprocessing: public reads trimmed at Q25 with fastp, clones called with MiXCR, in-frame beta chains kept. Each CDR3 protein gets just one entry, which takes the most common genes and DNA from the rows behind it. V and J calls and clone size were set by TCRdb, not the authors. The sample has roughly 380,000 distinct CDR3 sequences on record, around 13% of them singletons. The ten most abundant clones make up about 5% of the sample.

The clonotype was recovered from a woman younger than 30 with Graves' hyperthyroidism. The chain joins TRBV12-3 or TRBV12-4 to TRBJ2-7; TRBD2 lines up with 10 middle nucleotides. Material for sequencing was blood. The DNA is TGTGCCAGCAGTTTCTCAGCGGGAGGGCCGGCAGGGGAGCAGTACTTC. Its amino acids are CASSFSAGGPAGEQYF.